Listed below are T cell receptor beta chains from one sample, sequenced in a study of neurological immune-mediated disorders. A single record per CDR3 protein comes from TCRdb applying MiXCR to the 5' RACE reads. The data hold about 84,000 distinct CDR3 sequences, with under 13% observed a single time. The sequencing sample was made of PBMCs. The source is a man aged 35 to 55 in good health. Both conserved end residues are part of each CDR3. D genes are given only for firm matches. Clone size is given for some rows only: seen once, a few or many times, or a class if the clone is expanded.

v_call	j_call	clone_size	d_call	cdr3_aa	cdr3_nt
TRBV6-6	TRBJ2-5	many	NA	CASSSRQFQETQYF	TGTGCCAGCAGTTCTCGACAGTTTCAAGAGACCCAGTACTTC
TRBV18	TRBJ2-1	many	NA	CASSPTGNEQFF	TGTGCCAGCTCTCCCACGGGAAATGAGCAGTTCTTC
TRBV24-1	TRBJ2-1	many	NA	CATSDTLTNEQFF	TGTGCCACCAGTGATACCCTAACCAATGAGCAGTTCTTC
TRBV11-2	TRBJ2-7	NA	NA	CASSLAQVSEQYF	TGTGCCAGCAGCTTAGCTCAGGTCTCCGAGCAGTACTTC
TRBV5-5	TRBJ2-2	many	NA	CASSLIASSAGELFF	TGTGCCAGCAGCTTGATCGCGAGTAGTGCCGGGGAGCTGTTTTTT
TRBV7-2	TRBJ2-7	many	NA	CASSLGYGRGWWQYF	TGTGCCAGCAGCTTGGGGTATGGACGGGGGTGGTGGCAGTACTTC
TRBV5-1	TRBJ2-3	many	TRBD2	CASTLAGGATDTQYF	TGCGCCAGCACACTAGCGGGGGGAGCGACAGATACGCAGTATTTT
TRBV24-1	TRBJ2-6	many	NA	CATSDFEKSGANVLTF	TGTGCCACCAGTGATTTCGAGAAATCTGGGGCCAACGTCCTGACTTTC
TRBV5-1	TRBJ2-1	many	TRBD2	CASFTSGNNEQFF	TGCGCCAGCTTTACTAGCGGGAACAATGAGCAGTTCTTC
TRBV24-1	TRBJ2-3	NA	NA	CTTSDISRVSTDTQYF	TGTACCACCAGTGATATCTCCAGGGTCAGCACAGATACGCAGTATTTT
TRBV29-1	TRBJ2-5	NA	NA	CSVEWELEGTQYF	TGCAGCGTTGAATGGGAGCTGGAAGGGACCCAGTACTTC
TRBV30	TRBJ2-3	many	TRBD1	CANRGDRDTQYF	TGTGCGAACAGGGGGGATAGGGATACGCAGTATTTT
TRBV25-1	TRBJ2-5	many	NA	CASNQGGETQYF	TGTGCCAGCAACCAGGGTGGGGAGACCCAGTACTTC
TRBV9	TRBJ1-1	many	NA	CASSYTLMNTEAFF	TGTGCCAGCAGCTATACCTTAATGAACACTGAAGCTTTCTTT
TRBV28	TRBJ1-5	many	NA	CASSKGTSVQPQHF	TGTGCCAGCAGTAAGGGGACTTCTGTTCAGCCCCAGCATTTT
TRBV6-5	TRBJ2-7	many	TRBD2	CASSKHGLAGVVFYEQYF	TGTGCCAGCAGCAAACACGGACTAGCGGGAGTCGTGTTCTACGAGCAGTACTTC
TRBV2	TRBJ1-1	few	NA	CASRRGAEAFF	TGTGCCAGCAGACGGGGCGCTGAAGCTTTCTTT
TRBV5-1	TRBJ2-2	many	TRBD2	CASSLISGRRSGELFF	TGCGCCAGCAGCTTGATTAGCGGGAGACGCTCTGGGGAGCTGTTTTTT
TRBV7-3	TRBJ1-1	many	NA	CASSLFGSTEAFF	TGTGCCAGCAGCTTATTTGGGTCCACTGAAGCTTTCTTT
TRBV10-2	TRBJ2-1	many	NA	CASSESVYEQFF	TGCGCCAGCAGTGAGTCGGTCTATGAGCAGTTCTTC
TRBV28	TRBJ1-5	many	TRBD1	CASSFGTGVDQPQHF	TGTGCCAGCAGTTTTGGGACAGGGGTAGATCAGCCCCAGCATTTT
TRBV5-1	TRBJ1-2	many	NA	CASSPEGHGYTF	TGCGCCAGCAGCCCCGAGGGGCATGGCTACACCTTC
TRBV20-1	TRBJ2-2	many	NA	CSARPMGTGELFF	TGCAGTGCTAGACCCATGGGGACCGGGGAGCTGTTTTTT
TRBV15	TRBJ2-3	many	NA	CATSRDLGDTQYF	TGTGCCACCAGCAGAGATCTGGGAGATACGCAGTATTTT
TRBV3-1	TRBJ2-1	many	NA	CASSPPGRNEQFF	TGTGCCAGCAGCCCTCCGGGGCGGAATGAGCAGTTCTTC
TRBV9	TRBJ2-3	NA	NA	CAISVARGRMCTDTQYF	TGTGCCATCAGCGTAGCTAGGGGGAGGATGTGTACAGATACGCAGTATTTT
TRBV7-9	TRBJ2-5	many	NA	CASSSGSQETQYF	TGTGCCAGCAGCTCCGGGTCCCAAGAGACCCAGTACTTC
TRBV24-1	TRBJ2-1	once	TRBD2	CATSDYSGSGENEQFF	TGTGCCACCAGTGATTACAGCGGGAGCGGGGAGAATGAGCAGTTCTTC